This T cell receptor beta chain derives from a study of T cell responses to AZD1222 COVID-19 vaccine. Germline CDR1 is SGHRS and CDR2 is YFSETQ. Trimming stripped 0 bases from V and 2 bases from J, with 8 bases between. The CDR3 is made up of 14 amino acids. TCRdb's copy holds only in-frame clones and misses some; the assay was immunoSEQ multiplex PCR. The table includes some 140,000 clones, approximately 85% detected once. The chain couples TRBV5-1 to TRBJ1-1; no clear D gene. This material consisted of peripheral blood, taken 28 days after the second AZD1222 dose. This clonotype was sampled from an adult who received the AZD1222 COVID-19 vaccine. CDR3 in DNA: TGCGCCAGCAGCTTGGGATTTGTAAACACTGAAGCTTTCTTT. Amino acids: CASSLGFVNTEAFF.